A selection of T cell receptor beta chains follows, all from one sample in a study of shared clonotypes between healthy human individuals. Only in-frame clones appear in the TCRdb table, and some are missing; sequencing was by immunoSEQ multiplex PCR. The sample contains roughly 500,000 clones, approximately 95% of which appear only once. Sequencing was done on a sample of naive CD4+ T cells sorted from blood. These receptors all stem from a woman aged 25 to 45 in good health. CDR3s leave out the opening cysteine and the closing phenylalanine or tryptophan.

TRBV27 | ASSLAGVYNEQF
TRBV19 | ASSILAGSSYEQY
TRBV4-1 | ASSQPGTGAYEQY
TRBV18 | ASSPPNSDRNEAF
TRBV4-1 | ASSQPDRPRADTQY
TRBV5-1 | ASSLERGDTQY
TRBV10-3 | AISTGGGTDTQY
TRBV18 | ASSHSNDRSYEQY
TRBV5-6 | ASSLGEVHEQF
TRBV2 | ARSKRSLQETQY
TRBV7-2 | ASSYRTGKDQPQH
TRBV27 | ARTGHNEQF
TRBV7-8 | ASSYWTGGSYEQY
TRBV6-6 | ASSYRTVWSPYGYT
TRBV6-1 | ASGVYNEQF
TRBV4-1 | ASSQGVLATGGELF
TRBV6-5 | ASSWIYNEQF
TRBV28 | ASSSFRAGGADYGYT
TRBV10-2 | ASNYGAITDTQY
TRBV2 | ASSRTSARTSSFTDTQY
TRBV9 | ASSVSLGQQATNEKLF
TRBV18 | ASSPEEGNEQF
TRBV18 | ASSPYSTGNNSPLH
TRBV4-2 | ASSQDLREQY
TRBV9 | ASSAGQGISYEQY
TRBV4-1 | ASSQGLAGDVTQY
TRBV28 | ASSSGQGVTDTQY
TRBV7-9 | ASSRKPGGDMNTEAF
TRBV27 | ASSLKESGANVLT
TRBV7-6 | ASSLAGLAGRPGELF
TRBV5-1 | ASSWADSSGNTIY
TRBV5-1 | ASRNRPMGHPNTGELF
TRBV5-1 | ASSLGEVETQY
TRBV27 | ASSLLGHSYEQY
TRBV9 | ASSSGLGGELF
TRBV4-1 | ASSQVLAGAGELF
TRBV5-1 | ASSLLGQETQY
TRBV7-1 | ASSRSPGQGHYEQY
TRBV28 | ASSQGDRGYNYGYT
TRBV5-8 | ASSLSGLNTEAF
TRBV14 | ASSQPPGTSTDTQY
TRBV27 | ASSLPGRHEQY
TRBV27 | ASTPRGGDRAVAQPQH
TRBV7-9 | ASSQGRDTEAF
TRBV28 | ASSPQVPGELF